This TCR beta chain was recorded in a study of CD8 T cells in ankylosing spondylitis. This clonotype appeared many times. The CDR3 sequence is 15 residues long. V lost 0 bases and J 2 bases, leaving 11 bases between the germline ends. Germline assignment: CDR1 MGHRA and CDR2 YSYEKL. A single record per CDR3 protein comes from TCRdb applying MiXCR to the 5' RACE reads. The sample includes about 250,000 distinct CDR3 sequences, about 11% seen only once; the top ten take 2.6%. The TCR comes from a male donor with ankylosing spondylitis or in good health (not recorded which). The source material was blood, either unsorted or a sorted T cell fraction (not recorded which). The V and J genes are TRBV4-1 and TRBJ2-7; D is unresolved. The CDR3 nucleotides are TGCGCCAGCAGCCAAGACTCCAGCAGGCCCTACGAGCAGTACTTC. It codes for CASSQDSSRPYEQYF.